The T cell receptor (beta chain) described here comes from a study of blood T cell repertoires in COVID-19. This clone was detected only a few times. Using immunoSEQ multiplex PCR, the repertoire was profiled, and TCRdb retains in-frame clones only, with some absent. The sample consists of under 200,000 clones, roughly 90% of them appearing once. The V segment lost 4 bases and the J segment 3 bases; nucleotides outside the gene matches: 8. Germline loops: CDR1 MGHDK, CDR2 SYGVNS. The CDR3 runs to 16 residues. Patients at the Seattle site were enrolled during active infection and followed longitudinally.

This receptor was identified in a woman in her sixties with COVID-19, enrolled during active disease. Material for sequencing was peripheral blood. This chain links TRBV25-1 with TRBJ2-7, with TRBD2 matching over 11 bases. The CDR3 region has the DNA TGTGCCAGCAGTGGACCGGGACTAGCGGAATACTACGAGCAGTACTTC. It translates to CASSGPGLAEYYEQYF.